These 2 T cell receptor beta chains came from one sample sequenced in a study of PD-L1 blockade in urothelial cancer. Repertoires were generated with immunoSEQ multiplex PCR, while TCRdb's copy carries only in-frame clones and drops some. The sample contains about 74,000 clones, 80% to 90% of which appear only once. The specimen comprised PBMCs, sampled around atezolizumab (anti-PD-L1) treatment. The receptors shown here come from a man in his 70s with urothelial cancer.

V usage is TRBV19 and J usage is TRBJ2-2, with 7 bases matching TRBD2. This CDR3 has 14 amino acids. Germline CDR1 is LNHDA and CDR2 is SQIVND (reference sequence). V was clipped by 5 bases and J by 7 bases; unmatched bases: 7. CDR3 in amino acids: CASSPREVVGELFF. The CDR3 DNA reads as TGTGCCAGTAGTCCCCGGGAGGTGGTCGGGGAGCTGTTTTTT.

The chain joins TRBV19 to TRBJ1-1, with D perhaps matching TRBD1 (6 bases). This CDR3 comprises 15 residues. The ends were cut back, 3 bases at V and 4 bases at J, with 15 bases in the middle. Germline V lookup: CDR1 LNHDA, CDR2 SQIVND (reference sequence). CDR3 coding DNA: TGTGCCAGTAGTATCCTACAGGGTAGGGCCACTGAAGCTTTCTTT. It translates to CASSILQGRATEAFF.